These 26 T cell receptor beta chains share one sample of origin, sequenced in a study of T-cell memory formation after mild COVID-19. MiXCR, applied by TCRdb to the 5' RACE reads, yields one record per CDR3 protein. Among a few hundred thousand distinct CDR3 sequences listed, 8.5% to 9.5% were seen once. The sequenced sample consisted of PBMCs or a T cell subset sorted from them (not recorded which). The receptors stem from a young man who had mild COVID-19 (a few samples of this study predate the infection). Cell type and time point are not known.

This clonotype was seen ten or more times. This chain joins TRBV12-3 or TRBV12-4 and TRBJ1-4; unclear D gene. The CDR3 has 13 amino acids. V lost 2 bases, J lost 7 bases, and 8 bases lay in between. The CDR3, as DNA: TGTGCCAGCAGTTTACTGAGGTTTGAAAAACTGTTTTTT. It translates to CASSLLRFEKLFF.

V usage is TRBV11-2 and J usage is TRBJ1-1; D unresolved. Trimming removed 2 bases at V and 1 base at J, with 11 bases between. The CDR3 extends over 15 amino acids. Germline V gene sequence: CDR1 SGHAT, CDR2 FQNNGV. CDR3 protein: CASSLSGRRNTEAFF. The CDR3 DNA reads as TGTGCCAGCAGCTTATCGGGAAGAAGGAACACTGAAGCTTTCTTT.

This clonotype was recorded many times. The chain carries TRBV24-1 and TRBJ2-3; TRBD1 is a possible D gene (5 bases). There are 13 residues in the CDR3. V dropped 4 bases and J dropped 3 bases, with 7 bases sitting between them. Germline CDR1 is KGHDR and CDR2 is SFDVKD. The CDR3 spells CATSDPGTDTQYF. CDR3 coding DNA: TGTGCCACCAGTGACCCAGGGACAGATACGCAGTATTTT.

The chain is built from TRBV9 and TRBJ2-3; 11 bases are shared with TRBD1. J was trimmed by 4 bases and V by 4 bases; bases with no gene match: 2. The CDR3 is made up of 14 amino acids. Germline V gene sequence: CDR1 SGDLS, CDR2 YYNGEE. Here the CDR3 DNA reads TGTGCCAGCAGCAGGACAGGGGGCTCAGATACGCAGTATTTT. This codes for CASSRTGGSDTQYF.

V usage is TRBV20-1 and J usage is TRBJ1-2; no clear D gene. Germline lookup yields CDR1 DFQATT and CDR2 SNEGSKA (reference sequence). This CDR3 contains 12 residues. V was cut by 6 bases and J by 5 bases, with 13 bases left in between. CDR3 residues: CSAIRLGYGYTF. CDR3 nucleotide sequence: TGCAGTGCCATCAGGCTCGGGTATGGCTACACCTTC.

This clonotype was picked up a small number of times. The chain is built from TRBV7-9 and TRBJ1-6; no clear D. With 6 bases removed from V and 7 bases from J, the gap between germline ends came to 13 bases. The V gene's germline CDR1 is SEHNR and CDR2 FQNEAQ (reference sequence). The CDR3 is 14 residues long. The CDR3 loop is CASRRVEGNSPLHF. The CDR3 nucleotides are TGTGCCAGCAGGAGAGTCGAGGGAAATTCACCCCTCCACTTT.

V gene TRBV9 combines with J gene TRBJ2-1; no clear D gene. V gave up 4 bases and J gave up 3 bases, with 11 bases separating them. CDR3 length equals 14 residues. CDR1 and CDR2 (germline): SGDLS, YYNGEE. For the CDR3, the DNA is TGTGCCAGCAGCTCCGACTGGGGCTACAATGAGCAGTTCTTC. It encodes CASSSDWGYNEQFF.

This clonotype was seen repeatedly, ten times or more. This chain joins TRBV4-3 and TRBJ2-3; tentative D call: TRBD2 (5 bases). Trimming took 0 bases from V and 0 from J, leaving 10 bases between them. Per germline, CDR1 LGHNA and CDR2 YSLEER. The CDR3 is made up of 16 amino acids. CDR3: CASSQEDGGSTDTQYF. CDR3 coding DNA: TGCGCCAGCAGCCAAGAAGATGGAGGTAGCACAGATACGCAGTATTTT.

This clonotype has a count of ten or more. V gene TRBV4-3 combines with J gene TRBJ1-2; no clear D. V gave up 0 bases and J gave up 4 bases, with 6 bases separating them. Germline CDR1 and CDR2: LGHNA and YSLEER. This CDR3 has 13 amino acids. As DNA, the CDR3 is TGCGCCAGCAGCCAAGATCCCGGCTATGGCTACACCTTC. It specifies CASSQDPGYGYTF.

This chain connects TRBV9 to TRBJ2-5; D not resolved. CDR3 length: 14 residues. CDR1 is SGDLS, CDR2 YYNGEE, per germline. Trimming pared 1 base from V and 1 base from J, leaving 8 bases between. The CDR3 sequence: CASSVLGGQETQYF. The CDR3 bases are TGTGCCAGCAGCGTACTTGGCGGCCAAGAGACCCAGTACTTC.

The rearrangement links TRBV2 to TRBJ2-7; tentative D call: TRBD1 (6 bases). V was shortened by 5 bases and J by 2 bases, with 13 bases between the two germline ends. The germline gives CDR1 SNHLY, CDR2 FYNNEI. The CDR3 contains 14 residues. In nucleotides, the CDR3 is TGTGCCAGCAGTAACAGGGACATTCCCTACGAGCAGTACGTC. Protein product: CASSNRDIPYEQYV.

The CDR3: CASSLRREDEKLFF. The CDR3 DNA is TGTGCCAGCAGTCTCCGGAGGGAAGATGAAAAACTGTTTTTT. V usage is TRBV7-9 and J usage is TRBJ1-4; D not certain. Germline V gene lookup returns CDR1 SEHNR and CDR2 FQNEAQ (reference sequence). The length of the CDR3 is 14 residues. Trimming pared 6 bases from V and 6 bases from J, leaving 14 bases between.

In nucleotides, the CDR3 is TGTGCCAGCAGCTTCTTCCAGTCTTCAGGGGCTTTCTTT. Protein sequence: CASSFFQSSGAFF. This chain links TRBV5-6 with TRBJ1-1, with D possibly TRBD1 on 5 matching bases. Trimming removed 2 bases at V and 11 bases at J, with 16 bases between. Per the germline V gene, CDR1 is SGHDT and CDR2 is YYEEEE. This CDR3 is 13 amino acids long.

This clonotype came up many times. The chain links TRBV5-4 to TRBJ2-3; the match to TRBD2 covers 12 bases. The CDR3 runs 16 residues. From germline, CDR1 is SGHNT and CDR2 YYREEE (reference sequence). Trimming cost V 4 bases and J 0 bases; bases outside gene matches: 3. The CDR3: CASSRGLAGSTDTQYF. CDR3 sequence (DNA): TGTGCCAGCAGCCGAGGACTAGCGGGAAGCACAGATACGCAGTATTTT.

This clonotype was seen more than once but under ten times. V is TRBV7-8 and J is TRBJ2-5; no clear D gene. V dropped 5 bases and J dropped 1 base, with 14 bases sitting between them. Germline CDR1 reads SGHVS; CDR2 reads FQNEAQ. CDR3 size: 15 residues. The CDR3, as DNA: TGTGCCAGCAGCCTCCAAAGGCCGTTCCAAGAGACCCAGTACTTC. It specifies CASSLQRPFQETQYF.

The chain couples TRBV27 to TRBJ2-6, with D unresolved. Germline V gives CDR1 MNHEY, CDR2 SMNVEV (reference sequence). The CDR3 has 15 residues. Trimming pared 2 bases from V and 1 base from J, leaving 6 bases between. CDR3 nucleotides: TGTGCCAGCAGTTTAAGGTTTTCTGGGGCCAACGTCCTGACTTTC. Its protein is CASSLRFSGANVLTF.

The chain has TRBV4-1 and TRBJ2-1; a weak D match, TRBD1 (5 bases). V lost 3 bases, J lost 9 bases, and 9 bases lay in between. CDR3 size: 12 residues. Per germline, CDR1 MGHRA and CDR2 YSYEKL. The CDR3 DNA reads as TGCGCCAGCAGCCAGGGGCTAGGTGAGCAGTTCTTC. It specifies CASSQGLGEQFF.

The chain has TRBV7-2 and TRBJ1-5; 9 bases match TRBD1. The CDR3 is 15 residues long. V lost 5 bases to trimming and J lost 4 bases; unmatched junction nucleotides: 6. The germline gives CDR1 SGHTA, CDR2 FQGNSA. The CDR3 is CASSLSGQGNQPQHF. CDR3 bases: TGTGCCAGCAGCCTCTCCGGACAGGGGAATCAGCCCCAGCATTTT.

This clonotype was seen many times. The gene calls are TRBV11-2 and TRBJ2-1; 8 nucleotides align to TRBD1. There are 16 residues in the CDR3. The junction had 7 bases not matched to a gene; V was cut back by 5 bases and J by 1 base. Germline CDR1 SGHAT, CDR2 FQNNGV. Here the CDR3 DNA reads TGTGCCAGCAGCACCTGGGGGACAGGATCCTACAATGAGCAGTTCTTC. The encoded protein is CASSTWGTGSYNEQFF.

This clonotype was counted only a few times. The V call is TRBV7-6, the J call TRBJ1-2; D unresolved. From germline, CDR1 is SGHVS and CDR2 FNYEAQ. Trimming took off 3 bases at V and 4 bases at J, with 9 bases between the two ends. CDR3 length: 13 amino acids. CDR3 residues: CASSLSGTYGYTF. In DNA form, the CDR3 reads TGTGCCAGCAGCTTGAGTGGAACCTATGGCTACACCTTC.

This clonotype was counted only a few times. The V and J genes are TRBV6-5 and TRBJ2-5; D may be TRBD2 (6 bases). V was shortened by 0 bases and J by 1 base, with 6 bases between the two germline ends. Germline V gene lookup returns CDR1 MNHEY and CDR2 SVGAGI. The CDR3 loop spans 14 amino acids. CDR3 region: CASSYSGGQETQYF. Here the CDR3 DNA reads TGTGCCAGCAGTTACTCGGGGGGCCAAGAGACCCAGTACTTC.

The CDR3 reads CASSLGRQYEQYV. The CDR3 DNA reads TGTGCCAGCAGCCTGGGGAGACAGTACGAGCAGTACGTC. J is TRBJ2-7 and V is TRBV7-6, with D possibly being TRBD1 or TRBD2 (5 bases each). Deletions cut 5 bases from V and 4 bases from J, with 12 bases between. The CDR3 has 13 amino acids. Looked up from germline, CDR1 is SGHVS and CDR2 is FNYEAQ.

This clonotype has more than one count but fewer than ten. This rearrangement joins TRBV27 to TRBJ2-7; the D is unclear. Germline assignment: CDR1 MNHEY and CDR2 SMNVEV (reference sequence). V was cut by 2 bases and J by 6 bases, with 14 bases left in between. The CDR3 spans 14 residues. The CDR3 loop reads CASSLGPGSVEQYV. CDR3 bases: TGTGCCAGCAGTTTAGGTCCGGGTTCGGTCGAGCAGTACGTC.

This clonotype was observed many times. This chain links TRBV20-1 with TRBJ1-5; D is possibly TRBD1 (6 bases). The ends were cut back, 3 bases at V and 5 bases at J, with 14 bases in the middle. Germline V lookup: CDR1 DFQATT, CDR2 SNEGSKA (reference sequence). The CDR3 is 14 residues long. The CDR3 nucleotides read TGCAGTGCTAGTGCAGGGGATAGGTATCAGCCCCAGCATTTT. It is translated as CSASAGDRYQPQHF.

This clonotype has more than one count but fewer than ten. The rearrangement uses TRBV6-2 or TRBV6-3 and TRBJ1-5, with D hard to call. CDR3 length equals 15 residues. Germline CDR1 MNHEY, CDR2 SVGEGT. V dropped 0 bases and J dropped 4 bases, with 10 bases sitting between them. The CDR3 DNA follows: TGTGCCAGCAGTTACTCGAGCGGCGCAAATCAGCCCCAGCATTTT. Translated: CASSYSSGANQPQHF.

This sequence joins TRBV7-7 and TRBJ2-1; 9 bases are a match to TRBD2. CDR1 SSHAT and CDR2 FNYEAQ come from the germline V gene (reference sequence). This CDR3 is 14 amino acids long. With 1 base clipped from V and 9 bases from J, the junction kept 4 bases outside the gene matches. The CDR3 loop reads CASSLVVAGAEQFF. The CDR3 DNA reads TGTGCCAGCAGCTTAGTAGTAGCGGGGGCTGAGCAGTTCTTC.